A selection of T cell receptor beta chains follows, all from one sample in a study of response to subunit inactivated influenza vaccine. TCRdb itself ran the RT-PCR reads through MiXCR, one entry per CDR3 protein. The sample comprises some 520,000 distinct CDR3 sequences, about 17% of which are singletons, and about 3% rests with the top ten. Sequenced material: CD4+ T cells sorted from PBMCs, taken roughly 24 months after vaccination. Source of these receptors: a man between 50 and 75 years old who received an inactivated influenza vaccine. Each CDR3 is given with its conserved first and last residue. D genes are given only for firm matches. A clone size is listed for some rows: how often the clone was seen (once, few, many), or a class if it is expanded.

J | size | V | D | DNA | CDR3
TRBJ1-2 | many | TRBV12-3/TRBV12-4 | TRBD1 | TGTGCCAGCAGGCGGGGACAGGGTGCCTATGGCTACACCTTC | CASRRGQGAYGYTF
TRBJ2-3 | few | TRBV11-2 | TRBD1 | TGTGCCAGCAGTGAGGGGGACAGGGTCCCCGATACGCAGTATTTT | CASSEGDRVPDTQYF
TRBJ2-2 | many | TRBV7-6 | TRBD1 | TGTGCCAGCAGCCGGACAGGGGCAAATACCGGGGAGCTGTTTTTT | CASSRTGANTGELFF
TRBJ1-1 | few | TRBV30 | NA | TGTGCCTGGGAAAAGAAAGGAGGGGGGGGCACTGAAGCTTTCTTT | CAWEKKGGGGTEAFF
TRBJ1-5 | NA | TRBV6-2/TRBV6-3 | NA | TGTGCCAGCAGGCAGACCGGCAATCAGCCCCAGCATTTT | CASRQTGNQPQHF
TRBJ2-2 | once | TRBV20-1 | TRBD1 | TGCAGTGCCCTCCCCCGGGACAGGGGTCTCTTCACCGGGGAGCTGTTTTTT | CSALPRDRGLFTGELFF
TRBJ2-1 | many | TRBV29-1 | TRBD2 | TGCAGCGGACAGCGGGACCTTTACAATGAGCAGTTCTTC | CSGQRDLYNEQFF
TRBJ1-4 | few | TRBV20-1 | TRBD1 | TGCAGTGCTAGAGAAGGGACAGGGAGGATGTATGAAAAACTGTTTTTT | CSAREGTGRMYEKLFF
TRBJ1-2 | NA | TRBV28 | NA | TGTGCCAGCAGTTTAGGGACGGGGATTGGGGGCTACACCTTC | CASSLGTGIGGYTF
TRBJ2-3 | NA | TRBV11-2 | NA | TGTGCCAGCAGCTCTTCAGAACTCACGCGCACAGATACGCAGTATTTT | CASSSSELTRTDTQYF
TRBJ1-1 | few | TRBV15 | NA | TGTGCCACCAGCAGAGATCTGGGGCGCGGCACTGAAGCTTTCTTT | CATSRDLGRGTEAFF
TRBJ1-2 | NA | TRBV15 | NA | TGTGCCACCAGCAGAGATTACGTGGGGGATGGCTACACCTTC | CATSRDYVGDGYTF
TRBJ2-1 | NA | TRBV20-1 | NA | TGCAGTGCTAGAGATAGGTTAGGAGAACAGTTCTTC | CSARDRLGEQFF
TRBJ2-7 | NA | TRBV20-1 | NA | TGCAGTGCTAGTCCAACCTACGAGCAGTACTTC | CSASPTYEQYF
TRBJ1-3 | NA | TRBV10-3 | NA | TGTGCCATCAGTGAGTCAGGAGGGACTGGAAACACCATATATTTT | CAISESGGTGNTIYF
TRBJ2-3 | NA | TRBV5-1 | NA | TGCGCCAGCAGAATATTTCACACAGATACGCAGTATTTT | CASRIFHTDTQYF
TRBJ2-5 | NA | TRBV6-5 | TRBD1 | TGTGCCAGCAGTTACCTAGGACAGGGCCAAGAGACCCAGTACTTC | CASSYLGQGQETQYF
TRBJ2-1 | NA | TRBV19 | NA | TGTGCCAGTAGTATAGATCCAATCGTTTACAATGAGCAGTTCTTC | CASSIDPIVYNEQFF
TRBJ1-2 | NA | TRBV7-2 | NA | TGTGCCAGCAGCTTACAGGCCCCTAACTATGGCTACACCTTC | CASSLQAPNYGYTF
TRBJ2-5 | few | TRBV20-1 | NA | TGCAGTGCTAGAGACCTAGCCGAAGAGACCCAGTACTTC | CSARDLAEETQYF
TRBJ2-4 | many | TRBV20-1 | NA | TGCAGTGCTAGGCCCCTAGCCAAAAACATTCAGTACTTC | CSARPLAKNIQYF
TRBJ2-2 | NA | TRBV5-1 | NA | TGCGCCAGCAGCTTGGCGGGGCCTCTCAACACCGGGGAGCTGTTTTTT | CASSLAGPLNTGELFF
TRBJ2-7 | NA | TRBV11-2 | TRBD1 | TGTGCCAGCAGCTTAGGTTCTGCCTGGGACAGAAGGACCTACGAGCAGTACTTC | CASSLGSAWDRRTYEQYF
TRBJ2-1 | few | TRBV11-2 | TRBD2 | TGTGCCAGCAGCTTAGTCGGGACTAGCGGAAACCGCTCCTACAATGAGCAGTTCTTC | CASSLVGTSGNRSYNEQFF
TRBJ2-1 | many | TRBV20-1 | NA | TGCAGTGCTAGTGATCTCGGGTTCTACTACAATGAGCAGTTCTTC | CSASDLGFYYNEQFF
TRBJ2-7 | many | TRBV20-1 | TRBD2 | TGCAGTGCTAGACCGACTAGCGGAAGGTCCTACGAGCAGTACTTC | CSARPTSGRSYEQYF
TRBJ2-2 | NA | TRBV19 | NA | TGTGCCAGTACACAACAGACGAACACCGGGGAGCTGTTTTTT | CASTQQTNTGELFF
TRBJ2-1 | NA | TRBV20-1 | TRBD2 | TGCAGTGCTAGAGATTTCGTGGCTAGCGGGGCCTACAATGAGCAGTTCTTC | CSARDFVASGAYNEQFF
TRBJ2-3 | few | TRBV20-1 | TRBD2 | TGCAGTGCTCCTACTTCCTTACTAGCGGATACAGATACGCAGTATTTT | CSAPTSLLADTDTQYF
TRBJ2-1 | many | TRBV7-7 | NA | TGTGCCAGCAGCTTAGATGGTGGCAGTGAGCAGTTCTTC | CASSLDGGSEQFF
TRBJ2-1 | NA | TRBV5-5 | NA | TGTGCCAGCAGCTTACCCCTGTCTAGGAATGAGCAGTTCTTC | CASSLPLSRNEQFF
TRBJ2-7 | NA | TRBV7-6 | TRBD1 | TGTGCCAGCAGCTGGACAGGGGGGATCTACGAGCAGTACTTC | CASSWTGGIYEQYF
TRBJ1-6 | many | TRBV12-3/TRBV12-4 | NA | TGTGCCAGCAGCCCCACAGGGTTTAGATCACCCCTCCACTTT | CASSPTGFRSPLHF
TRBJ1-2 | NA | TRBV4-3 | TRBD1 | TGCGCCAGCAGCCAAGAAACCGGGACAGGGGCCAACTATGGCTACACCTTC | CASSQETGTGANYGYTF
TRBJ2-5 | few | TRBV20-1 | TRBD2 | TGCAGTGCTAGCGGGGGGAGGGTTCGGACCCAGTACTTC | CSASGGRVRTQYF
TRBJ1-2 | few | TRBV29-1 | NA | TGCAGCGCTGGGGGGGCGACTACCTATGGCTACACCTTC | CSAGGATTYGYTF
TRBJ2-1 | few | TRBV2 | TRBD2 | TGTGCCAGCAGTGAAGCGGGGGGAGGGACCGCGGCGGATGAGCAGTTCTTC | CASSEAGGGTAADEQFF
TRBJ2-1 | few | TRBV7-9 | TRBD1 | TGTGCCAGCAGCTTATACCCACAGGGGAATGATGAGCAGTTCTTC | CASSLYPQGNDEQFF
TRBJ2-1 | NA | TRBV18 | TRBD2 | TGTGCCAGCTCACCATCCCTAGCGGGAGGGGGACGGAATGAGCAGTTCTTC | CASSPSLAGGGRNEQFF
TRBJ1-2 | NA | TRBV5-1 | NA | TGCGCCAGCAGCTTGCTTTCGACAGACTATGGCTACACCTTC | CASSLLSTDYGYTF
TRBJ1-6 | few | TRBV12-3/TRBV12-4 | NA | TGTGCCAGCAGCACCTCCGGACGGAATAATTCACCCCTCCACTTT | CASSTSGRNNSPLHF